This T cell receptor (beta chain) stems from a study of T cells in Graves' hyperthyroidism and ophthalmopathy. The TCR beta CDR3 regions underwent amplification using RNA transcripts as the source. When the TCR CDR3 underwent first-round RT-PCR, the HTBI primer set was used. TCRdb reprocessed the multiplex PCR reads with MiXCR, giving one entry per CDR3 protein. The repertoire has 750,000 to 950,000 distinct CDR3 sequences, 38% of them found once; the top ten carry approximately 8.7%. Deletions cut 3 bases from V and 3 bases from J, with 8 bases between. The germline gives CDR1 SGHTA, CDR2 FQGTGA. The CDR3 runs to 14 residues. This clonotype was found many times.

This TCR derives from a man between 18 and 35 years old with Graves' hyperthyroidism. The sequenced material came from blood. V gene TRBV7-3 combines with J gene TRBJ2-2; D might be TRBD2 (5 bases). In DNA, the CDR3 is TGTGCCAGCAGCTTCGAGGGTTACACCGGGGAGCTGTTTTTT. Translation: CASSFEGYTGELFF.